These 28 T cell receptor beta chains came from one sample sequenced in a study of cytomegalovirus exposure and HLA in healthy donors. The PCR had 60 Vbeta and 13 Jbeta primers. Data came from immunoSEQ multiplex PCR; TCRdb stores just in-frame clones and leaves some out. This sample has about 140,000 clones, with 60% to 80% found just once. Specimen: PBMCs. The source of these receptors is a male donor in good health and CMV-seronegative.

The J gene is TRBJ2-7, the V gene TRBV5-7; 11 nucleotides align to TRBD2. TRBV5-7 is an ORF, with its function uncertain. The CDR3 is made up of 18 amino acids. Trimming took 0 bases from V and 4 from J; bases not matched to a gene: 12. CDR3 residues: CASSLVPSRLAGRYEQYF. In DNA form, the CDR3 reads TGTGCCAGCAGCTTGGTGCCCTCCAGACTAGCGGGGAGGTACGAGCAGTACTTC.

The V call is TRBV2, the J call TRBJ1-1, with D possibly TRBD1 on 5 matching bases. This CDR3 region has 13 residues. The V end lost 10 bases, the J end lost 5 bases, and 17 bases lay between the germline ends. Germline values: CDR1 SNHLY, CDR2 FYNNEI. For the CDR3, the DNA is TGTGCCATCACCGGCCAGGGACTTACTGAAGCTTTCTTT. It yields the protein CAITGQGLTEAFF.

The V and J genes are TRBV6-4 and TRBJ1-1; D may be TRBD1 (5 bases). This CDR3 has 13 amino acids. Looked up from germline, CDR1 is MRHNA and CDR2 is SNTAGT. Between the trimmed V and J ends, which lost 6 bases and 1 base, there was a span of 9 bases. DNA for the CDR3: TGTGCCAGCAGAGCTCAGGGGAACACTGAAGCTTTCTTT. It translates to CASRAQGNTEAFF.

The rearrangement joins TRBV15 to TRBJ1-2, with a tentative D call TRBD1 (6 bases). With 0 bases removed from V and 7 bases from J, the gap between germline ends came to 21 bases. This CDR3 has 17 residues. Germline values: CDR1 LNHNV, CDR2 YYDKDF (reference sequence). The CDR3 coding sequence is TGTGCCACCAGCAGAGATAAGAGCTCCAAAGGGGGGGTTGGCTACACCTTC. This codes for CATSRDKSSKGGVGYTF.

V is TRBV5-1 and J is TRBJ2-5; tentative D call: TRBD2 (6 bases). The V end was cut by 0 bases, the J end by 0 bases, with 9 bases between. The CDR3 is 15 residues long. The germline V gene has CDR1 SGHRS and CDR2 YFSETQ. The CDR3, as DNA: TGCGCCAGCAGCTTGGCGGCGGGGTACCAAGAGACCCAGTACTTC. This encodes CASSLAAGYQETQYF.

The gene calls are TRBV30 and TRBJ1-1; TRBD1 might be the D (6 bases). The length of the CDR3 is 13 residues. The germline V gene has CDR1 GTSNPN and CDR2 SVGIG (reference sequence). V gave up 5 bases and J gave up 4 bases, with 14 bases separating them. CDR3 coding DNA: TGTGCCTGGGACCCCGACAGGTTCACTGAAGCTTTCTTT. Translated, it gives CAWDPDRFTEAFF.

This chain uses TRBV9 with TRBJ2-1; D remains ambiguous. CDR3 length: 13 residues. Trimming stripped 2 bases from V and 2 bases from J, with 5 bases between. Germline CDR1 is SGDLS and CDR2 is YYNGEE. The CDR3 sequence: CASSVAAYNEQFF. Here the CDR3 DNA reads TGTGCCAGCAGCGTGGCGGCCTACAATGAGCAGTTCTTC.

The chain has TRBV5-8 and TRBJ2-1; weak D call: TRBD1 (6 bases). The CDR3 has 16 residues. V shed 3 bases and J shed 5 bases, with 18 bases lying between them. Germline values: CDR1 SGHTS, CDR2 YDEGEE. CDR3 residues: CASSYYSGTRDNEQFF. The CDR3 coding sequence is TGTGCCAGCAGCTATTACTCCGGGACAAGAGACAATGAGCAGTTCTTC.

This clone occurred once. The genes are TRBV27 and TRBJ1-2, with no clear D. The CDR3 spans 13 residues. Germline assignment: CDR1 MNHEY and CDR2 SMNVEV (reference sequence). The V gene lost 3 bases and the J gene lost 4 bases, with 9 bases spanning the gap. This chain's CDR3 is CASSFGKSYGYTF. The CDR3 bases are TGTGCCAGCAGTTTCGGGAAAAGCTATGGCTACACCTTC.

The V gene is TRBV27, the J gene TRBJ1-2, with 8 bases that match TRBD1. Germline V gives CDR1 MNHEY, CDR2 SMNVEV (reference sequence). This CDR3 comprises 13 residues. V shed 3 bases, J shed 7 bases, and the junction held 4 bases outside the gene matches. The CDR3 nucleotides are TGTGCCAGCAGTTTCCAGGGGGCAATTGGCTACACCTTC. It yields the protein CASSFQGAIGYTF.

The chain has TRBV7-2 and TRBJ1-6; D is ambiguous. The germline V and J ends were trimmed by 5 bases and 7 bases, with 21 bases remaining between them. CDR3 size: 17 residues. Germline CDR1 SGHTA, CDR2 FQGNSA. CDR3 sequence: CASSPRLGRIRNSPLHF. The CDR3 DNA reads TGTGCCAGCAGCCCTCGCCTCGGGAGAATACGGAATTCACCCCTCCACTTT. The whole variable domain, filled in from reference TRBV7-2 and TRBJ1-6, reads GAGVSQSPSNKVTEKGKDVELRCDPISGHTALYWYRQSLGQGLEFLIYFQGNSAPDKSGLPSDRFSAERTGGSVSTLTIQRTQQEDSAVYLCASSPRLGRIRNSPLHFGNGTRLTVT.

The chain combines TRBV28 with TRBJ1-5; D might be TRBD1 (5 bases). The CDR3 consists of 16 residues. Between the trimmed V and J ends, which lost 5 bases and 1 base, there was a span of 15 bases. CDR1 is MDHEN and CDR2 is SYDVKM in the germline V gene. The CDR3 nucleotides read TGTGCCAGCAGTCTTAGGGGCCCCAGGAGCAATCAGCCCCAGCATTTT. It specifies CASSLRGPRSNQPQHF. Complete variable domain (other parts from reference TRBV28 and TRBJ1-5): DVKVTQSSRYLVKRTGEKVFLECVQDMDHENMFWYRQDPGLGLRLIYFSYDVKMKEKGDIPEGYSVSREKKERFSLILESASTNQTSMYLCASSLRGPRSNQPQHFGDGTRLSIL.

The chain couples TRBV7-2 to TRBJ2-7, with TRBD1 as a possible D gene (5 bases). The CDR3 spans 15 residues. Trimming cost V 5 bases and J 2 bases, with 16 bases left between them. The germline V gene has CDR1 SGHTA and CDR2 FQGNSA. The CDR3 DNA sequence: TGTGCCAGCAGCCCCGACAGTTCGCCTGCCTACGAGCAGTACTTC. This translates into CASSPDSSPAYEQYF.

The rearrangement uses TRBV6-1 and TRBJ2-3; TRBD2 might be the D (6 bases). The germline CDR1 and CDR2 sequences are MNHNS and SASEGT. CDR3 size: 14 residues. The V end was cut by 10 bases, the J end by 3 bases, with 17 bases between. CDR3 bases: TGTGCCACCCGGGGGAGCGGGTCAACAGATACGCAGTATTTT. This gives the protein CATRGSGSTDTQYF.

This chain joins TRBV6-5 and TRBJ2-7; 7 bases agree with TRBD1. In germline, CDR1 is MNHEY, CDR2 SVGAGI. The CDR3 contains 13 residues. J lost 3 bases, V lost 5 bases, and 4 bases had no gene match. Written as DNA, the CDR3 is TGTGCCAGCAGTCCAACAGGGGTCTACGAGCAGTACTTC. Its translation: CASSPTGVYEQYF.

CDR3 bases: TGTGCCAGCTCACCGACGAGGGGGTTCGGTGAGCAGTACTTC. It codes for CASSPTRGFGEQYF. The chain couples TRBV18 to TRBJ2-7, with D possibly matching TRBD1 (6 bases). This CDR3 spans 14 amino acids. Germline V lookup: CDR1 KGHSH, CDR2 LQKENI. Trimming stripped 3 bases from V and 7 bases from J, with 16 bases between.

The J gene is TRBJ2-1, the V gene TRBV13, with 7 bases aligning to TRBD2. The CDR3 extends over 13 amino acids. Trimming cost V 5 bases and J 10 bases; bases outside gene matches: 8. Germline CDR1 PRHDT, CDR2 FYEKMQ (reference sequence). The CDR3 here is CASSPAGVHEQFF. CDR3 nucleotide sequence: TGTGCCAGCAGCCCCGCGGGGGTACACGAGCAGTTCTTC.

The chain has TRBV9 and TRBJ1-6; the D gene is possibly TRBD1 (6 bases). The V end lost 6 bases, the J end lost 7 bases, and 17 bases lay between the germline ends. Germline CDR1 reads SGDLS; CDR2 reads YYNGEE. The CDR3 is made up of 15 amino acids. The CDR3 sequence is CASNLAGTPNSPLHF. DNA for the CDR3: TGTGCCAGCAACCTAGCCGGGACACCAAATTCACCCCTCCACTTT.

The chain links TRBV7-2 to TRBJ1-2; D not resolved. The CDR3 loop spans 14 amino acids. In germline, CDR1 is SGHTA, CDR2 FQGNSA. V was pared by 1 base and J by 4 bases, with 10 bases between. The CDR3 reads CASSLVAVPYGYTF. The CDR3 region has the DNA TGTGCCAGCAGCTTAGTGGCAGTCCCCTATGGCTACACCTTC.

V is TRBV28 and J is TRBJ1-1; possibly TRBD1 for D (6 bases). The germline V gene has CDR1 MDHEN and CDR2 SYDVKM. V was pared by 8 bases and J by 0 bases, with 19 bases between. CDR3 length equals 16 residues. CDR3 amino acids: CASDLGGLGMNTEAFF. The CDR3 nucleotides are TGTGCCAGCGACCTCGGGGGGCTGGGGATGAACACTGAAGCTTTCTTT.

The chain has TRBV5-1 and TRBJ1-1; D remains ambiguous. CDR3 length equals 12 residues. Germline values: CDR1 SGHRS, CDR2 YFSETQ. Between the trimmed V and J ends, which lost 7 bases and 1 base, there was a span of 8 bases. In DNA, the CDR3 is TGCGCCAGCGGGCTCGGGAACACTGAAGCTTTCTTT. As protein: CASGLGNTEAFF.

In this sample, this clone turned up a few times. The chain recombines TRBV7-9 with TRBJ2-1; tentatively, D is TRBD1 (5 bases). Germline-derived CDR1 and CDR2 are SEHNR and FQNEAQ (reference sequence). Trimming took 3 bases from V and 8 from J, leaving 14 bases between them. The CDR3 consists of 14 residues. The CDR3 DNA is TGTGCCAGCAGCTTTGGGCAGGGTATTGATGAGCAGTTCTTC. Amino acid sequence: CASSFGQGIDEQFF.

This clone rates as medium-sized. Here the CDR3 DNA reads TGTGCCGTCTCACAGGGGGAAAACACTGAAGCTTTCTTT. Translated, it gives CAVSQGENTEAFF. The chain links TRBV6-5 to TRBJ1-1, with 8 bases aligning to TRBD1. V lost 11 bases, J lost 2 bases, and 7 bases stayed unmatched. The germline gives CDR1 MNHEY, CDR2 SVGAGI. This CDR3 comprises 13 residues.

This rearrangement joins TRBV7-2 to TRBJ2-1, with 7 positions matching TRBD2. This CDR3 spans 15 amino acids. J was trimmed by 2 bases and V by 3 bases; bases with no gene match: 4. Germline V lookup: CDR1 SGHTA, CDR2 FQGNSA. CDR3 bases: TGTGCCAGCAGCTTGAGCGGGGCAACCTACAATGAGCAGTTCTTC. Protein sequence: CASSLSGATYNEQFF.

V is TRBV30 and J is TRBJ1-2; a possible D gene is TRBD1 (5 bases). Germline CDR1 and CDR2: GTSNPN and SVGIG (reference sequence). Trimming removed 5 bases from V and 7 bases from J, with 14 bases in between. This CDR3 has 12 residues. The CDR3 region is CAWAPGGTGYTF. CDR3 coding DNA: TGTGCCTGGGCCCCCGGGGGGACTGGCTACACCTTC.

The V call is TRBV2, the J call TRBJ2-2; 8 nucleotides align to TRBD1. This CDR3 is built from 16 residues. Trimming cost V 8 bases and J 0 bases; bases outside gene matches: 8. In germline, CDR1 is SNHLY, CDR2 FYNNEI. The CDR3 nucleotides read TGTGCCAGCGGAGGACAGGGAAGCCCGAACACCGGGGAGCTGTTTTTT. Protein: CASGGQGSPNTGELFF.

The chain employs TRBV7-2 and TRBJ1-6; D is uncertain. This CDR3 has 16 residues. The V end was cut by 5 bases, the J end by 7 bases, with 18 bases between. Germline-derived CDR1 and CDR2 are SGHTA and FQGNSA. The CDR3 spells CASSKIAGMRNSPLHF. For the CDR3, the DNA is TGTGCCAGCAGCAAAATTGCGGGGATGCGCAATTCACCCCTCCACTTT.

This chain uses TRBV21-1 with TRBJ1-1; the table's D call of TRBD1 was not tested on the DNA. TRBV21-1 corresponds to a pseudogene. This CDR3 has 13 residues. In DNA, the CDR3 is TGTGCCAGTCCAGGATTCCGAACCACTGAAGCTTTCTTT. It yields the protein CASPGFRTTEAFF.